A selection of T cell receptor beta chains follows, all from one sample in a study of blood T cell repertoires in COVID-19. The method was immunoSEQ multiplex PCR; TCRdb's version includes in-frame clones alone and lacks a portion of them. Seen here are about 130,000 clones, 86% observed once, and the top ten hold 2% to 2.5%. The material sequenced was PBMCs or T cells enriched from blood (not recorded which). These TCRs come from a woman aged 45-59 years who had recovered from COVID-19. CDR3s include the opening cysteine and the closing phenylalanine or tryptophan. Clone size is not always given. Where it is, it says once, few, many or a class for expanded clones.

clone_size	v_call	j_call	cdr3_aa
.	TRBV11-3	TRBJ2-2	CASSKSGAVNTGELFF
.	TRBV13	TRBJ1-2	CASSLGRGQIFGYTF
.	TRBV30	TRBJ2-2	CAWAPDRALGGELFF
.	TRBV27	TRBJ1-1	CASSFTGQGSTEAFF
.	TRBV3-1/TRBV3-2	TRBJ1-1	CASSLQGADEAFF
.	TRBV19	TRBJ2-7	CASSIGTGVTYEQYF
.	TRBV27	TRBJ1-1	CASSFRNQNTEAFF
.	TRBV29-1	TRBJ2-7	CSVGGGPYEQYF
.	TRBV12-3/TRBV12-4	TRBJ2-7	CASSLMETYEQYF
few	TRBV27	TRBJ1-6	CASSRDHLAPLHF
.	TRBV27	TRBJ2-1	CASSLLRGASNEQFF
.	TRBV4-1	TRBJ2-2	CASSQTSGGAGELFF
.	TRBV2	TRBJ2-7	CASSDLWASSYEQYF
.	TRBV5-1	TRBJ1-3	CASSLAQGTDTIYF
.	TRBV6-1	TRBJ2-5	CASSDPGARETQYF
.	TRBV10-2	TRBJ2-7	CASSESPQGYRYEQYF